Shown below are 10 T cell receptor beta chains from a single sample sequenced in a study of blood T cell repertoires in COVID-19. TCRdb's copy holds only in-frame clones and misses some; the assay was immunoSEQ multiplex PCR. The sample lists 90,000 to 150,000 clones, 86% occurring once. The material sequenced was peripheral blood. Receptors originate from a man aged 65 to 79 who had recovered from COVID-19.

CDR3 residues: CASSFIQGTLTTGELFF. The CDR3 nucleotides read TGTGCCAGCAGTTTTATTCAGGGGACGCTGACCACCGGGGAGCTGTTTTTT. The chain joins TRBV28 to TRBJ2-2, with D possibly being TRBD1 (6 bases). V lost 3 bases to trimming and J lost 4 bases, with 18 bases between them. There are 17 residues in the CDR3. Germline CDR1 reads MDHEN; CDR2 reads SYDVKM. Combining the CDR3 with reference TRBV28 and TRBJ2-2 gives the whole variable domain DVKVTQSSRYLVKRTGEKVFLECVQDMDHENMFWYRQDPGLGLRLIYFSYDVKMKEKGDIPEGYSVSREKKERFSLILESASTNQTSMYLCASSFIQGTLTTGELFFGEGSRLTVL.

The chain uses TRBV5-4 and TRBJ2-7, with D maybe TRBD1 (5 bases). The germline V gene has CDR1 SGHNT and CDR2 YYREEE (reference sequence). Trimming stripped 7 bases from V and 0 bases from J, with 11 bases between. This CDR3 has 13 residues. Here the CDR3 DNA reads TGTGCCAGCCGATTCGACAGCTCCTACGAGCAGTACTTC. Translating it yields CASRFDSSYEQYF.

This chain uses TRBV7-6 with TRBJ2-7, with 11 bases aligning to TRBD2. The germline CDR1 and CDR2 sequences are SGHVS and FNYEAQ. V lost 4 bases and J lost 2; bases outside the gene matches: 7. The CDR3 has 16 residues. CDR3 sequence (DNA): TGTGCCAGCAGCTCCCTTAGCGGGAGGGGGCCCTACGAGCAGTACTTC. Amino acid sequence: CASSSLSGRGPYEQYF.

Only one count was recorded for this clone. The chain combines TRBV6-5 with TRBJ2-5, with 7 bases matching TRBD1. The germline gives CDR1 MNHEY, CDR2 SVGAGI. Losses at the gene ends were 10 bases for V and 5 bases for J; bases not matched to a gene: 7. The CDR3 contains 12 residues. The CDR3 DNA reads TGTGCCACTGACAGGGTTGGGGAGACCCAGTACTTC. Its translation: CATDRVGETQYF.

Concerning this clone: One end of the junction does not line up with germline, which may come from a read error. The CDR3 is CASSEGQPSETQYF. CDR3 bases: TGTGCCAGCAGCGAAGGACAGCCTTCGGAGACCCAGTACTTC. The chain employs TRBV2 and TRBJ2-5; possible D gene TRBD1, 6 bases. Germline lookup yields CDR1 SNHLY and CDR2 FYNNEI. The CDR3 runs to 14 residues.

The chain carries TRBV7-3 and TRBJ1-5; D call uncertain. The CDR3 runs to 13 residues. The ends were cut back, 2 bases at V and 3 bases at J, with 5 bases in the middle. CDR1 is SGHTA, CDR2 FQGTGA, per germline. CDR3 DNA: TGTGCCAGCAGCTTATCCCACAATCAGCCCCAGCATTTT. It encodes CASSLSHNQPQHF. The full variable domain, rest sourced from reference TRBV7-3 and TRBJ1-5, is GAGVSQTPSNKVTEKGKYVELRCDPISGHTALYWYRQSLGQGPEFLIYFQGTGAADDSGLPNDRFFAVRPEGSVSTLKIQRTERGDSAVYLCASSLSHNQPQHFGDGTRLSIL.

The chain combines TRBV5-1 with TRBJ2-5, with 13 bases lining up with TRBD2. V was pared by 5 bases and J by 3 bases, with 10 bases of the junction left unmatched. CDR1 SGHRS and CDR2 YFSETQ come from the germline V gene. The CDR3 runs 17 residues. The CDR3 nucleotides read TGCGCCAGCAGGTTTCTCGGGACTAGCGGGACGAAAGAGACCCAGTACTTC. The encoded protein is CASRFLGTSGTKETQYF. Full variable domain (outside the CDR3, taken from reference TRBV5-1 and TRBJ2-5): KAGVTQTPRYLIKTRGQQVTLSCSPISGHRSVSWYQQTPGQGLQFLFEYFSETQRNKGNFPGRFSGRQFSNSRSEMNVSTLELGDSALYLCASRFLGTSGTKETQYFGPGTRLLVL.

The chain recombines TRBV5-1 with TRBJ2-5; no clear D. In germline, CDR1 is SGHRS, CDR2 YFSETQ. The CDR3 runs 14 residues. Deletions cut 6 bases from V and 2 bases from J, with 14 bases between. This CDR3 is CASTPPSRQETQYF. The CDR3 DNA sequence: TGCGCCAGCACGCCCCCTAGTCGACAAGAGACCCAGTACTTC. Full variable domain (outside the CDR3, taken from reference TRBV5-1 and TRBJ2-5): KAGVTQTPRYLIKTRGQQVTLSCSPISGHRSVSWYQQTPGQGLQFLFEYFSETQRNKGNFPGRFSGRQFSNSRSEMNVSTLELGDSALYLCASTPPSRQETQYFGPGTRLLVL.

The chain links TRBV11-3 to TRBJ1-1; D call uncertain. This CDR3 has 13 residues. The V gene's germline CDR1 is SGHNT and CDR2 YENEEA. Trimming removed 5 bases at V and 1 base at J, with 8 bases between. CDR3 nucleotides: TGTGCCAGCAGCCCGCGAGGGAACACTGAAGCTTTCTTT. Its translation: CASSPRGNTEAFF.

The chain employs TRBV27 and TRBJ2-7, with D maybe TRBD1 (5 bases). Germline V gives CDR1 MNHEY, CDR2 SMNVEV (reference sequence). V lost 5 bases and J 8 bases, leaving 19 bases between the germline ends. This CDR3 comprises 14 residues. The DNA of the CDR3 is TGTGCCAGCAGTGTTGGGGCCCCTCTGGACAAGCAGTACTTC. Its translation: CASSVGAPLDKQYF.